This is a list of T cell receptor beta chains from one sample in a study of blood T cell repertoires in COVID-19. The table came from immunoSEQ multiplex PCR; TCRdb's copy has only in-frame clones and leaves some out. The data contain about 190,000 clones, around 90% of them singletons. The sequenced sample consisted of peripheral blood. All receptors come from a man in his fifties with acute or convalescent COVID-19. Both conserved end residues are part of each CDR3. The D gene is left open where the match is weak. Clone size, where shown, is once, few, many, or a class for clones that have expanded.

>TRBJ1-3|once|TRBV19|-
TGTGCCAGTAAGGGACTATCCTCTGGAAACACCATATATTTT
CASKGLSSGNTIYF
>TRBJ2-2|-|TRBV9|TRBD2
TGTGCCAGCAGCGTTAGCGGGAGTGTGATCGGGGAGCTGTTTTTT
CASSVSGSVIGELFF
>TRBJ2-2|-|TRBV20-1|-
TGCAGTGCTAGTTCGAGCACCGGGGAGCTGTTTTTT
CSASSSTGELFF
>TRBJ1-2|-|TRBV6-5|-
TGTGCCAGCAGCCCCGGGGGGCGCTTCGGTGGCTACACCTTC
CASSPGGRFGGYTF
>TRBJ2-5|-|TRBV28|TRBD2
TGTGCCAGCAAAACCGGGACTAGCGGCCAAGAGACCCAGTACTTC
CASKTGTSGQETQYF
>TRBJ2-7|-|TRBV27|TRBD2
TGTGCCAGCAGGCCCGGACTAGCGGGAGGGTCGGGCAGCGAGCAGTACTTC
CASRPGLAGGSGSEQYF
>TRBJ2-1|-|TRBV7-9|TRBD2
TGTGCCAGCAGCCTGACTAGCGACTCCTACAATGAGCAGTTCTTC
CASSLTSDSYNEQFF
>TRBJ2-5|-|TRBV19|TRBD1
TGTGCCAGTAGTATAGATGGCAGGGGGCAAGAGACCCAGTACTTC
CASSIDGRGQETQYF
>TRBJ1-1|-|TRBV5-1|-
TGCGCCAGCAGGTATGAGATGAACACTGAAGCTTTCTTT
CASRYEMNTEAFF
>TRBJ2-3|-|TRBV10-3|TRBD2
TGTGCCATCAGTGGGGGGACTAGCGGGGCGCAGTATTTT
CAISGGTSGAQYF
>TRBJ1-1|-|TRBV28|-
TGTGCCAGCACCGACCCTGCGGACACTGAAGCTTTCTTT
CASTDPADTEAFF
>TRBJ2-5|-|TRBV5-1|TRBD2
TGCGCCAGCAGCTTGGTTGCGCGATGGGCGGGGGCCCAGTACTTC
CASSLVARWAGAQYF
>TRBJ1-1|-|TRBV9|TRBD1
TGTGCCAGCAGCGTCTGGAACAGGGGGCATACTGAAGCTTTCTTT
CASSVWNRGHTEAFF
>TRBJ2-2|once|TRBV27|TRBD2
TGTGCCAGCAGTTTTTTCAGGGAGGGCACCGGGGAGCTGTTTTTT
CASSFFREGTGELFF
>TRBJ2-1|-|TRBV10-3|-
TGTGCCATCAGTGAGTTTACTGATGAGCAGTTCTTC
CAISEFTDEQFF
>TRBJ2-3|-|TRBV7-3|-
TGTGCCAGCAGCTTAGGCGGGCTCACAGATACGCAGTATTTT
CASSLGGLTDTQYF
>TRBJ2-1|-|TRBV10-3|-
TGTGCCATCAGTGACTCCAGGGACTGGCAGTTCTTC
CAISDSRDWQFF
>TRBJ1-2|-|TRBV19|-
TGTGCCAGTAGTATAGAAGGTGCGGGGATCTATGGCTACACCTTC
CASSIEGAGIYGYTF
>TRBJ1-5|once|TRBV3-1/TRBV3-2|-
TGTGCCAGCAGCCAAAAGATAGCGAATCAGCCCCAGCATTTT
CASSQKIANQPQHF
>TRBJ2-7|-|TRBV10-3|TRBD1
TGTGCCATCAGTGAGACCGGGGCAGGGGGCCACGAGCAGTACTTC
CAISETGAGGHEQYF
>TRBJ1-1|-|TRBV19|TRBD1
TGTGCCAGTAGTGCTTGGGACAGGGGCATGAACACTGAAGCTTTCTTT
CASSAWDRGMNTEAFF
>TRBJ1-4|-|TRBV28|TRBD1
TGTGCCAGCACCACGGGACAGGATTACGAAAAACTGTTTTTT
CASTTGQDYEKLFF
>TRBJ1-2|-|TRBV9|TRBD1
TGTGCCAGCAGCTCCCAGAGGCCAGGGGGAGGCTACACCTTC
CASSSQRPGGGYTF
>TRBJ1-4|-|TRBV21-1|-
TGTGCCAGCAGCAAATGGGCCCGAGGGAAGGAAAAACTGTTTTTT
CASSKWARGKEKLFF
>TRBJ2-1|-|TRBV7-6|-
TGTGCCAGCAGCCCGCGGGGAAACTCCTACAATGAGCAGTTCTTC
CASSPRGNSYNEQFF
>TRBJ2-2|-|TRBV30|-
TGTGCCTGGAGTGGGGGGCCTTGGCTCGGGGAGCTGTTTTTT
CAWSGGPWLGELFF
>TRBJ2-5|once|TRBV2|-
TGTGCCAGCAGTGATTCTAGACTAGAGACCCAGTACTTC
CASSDSRLETQYF
>TRBJ2-7|-|TRBV5-1|-
TGCGCCAGCAGCTTGGCAGGGCAACGGGAGCAGTACTTC
CASSLAGQREQYF
>TRBJ1-5|-|TRBV7-2|-
TGTGCCAGCAGCTTAGCGCGAGGGAGTGGGCAGCCCCAGCATTTT
CASSLARGSGQPQHF
>TRBJ2-1|-|TRBV9|TRBD2
TGTGCCAGCAGCGTTTCCGGGACTACTTACAATGAGCAGTTCTTC
CASSVSGTTYNEQFF
>TRBJ2-6|-|TRBV29-1|-
TGCAGCGTTGACTTCTCTGGGGCCAACGTCCTGACTTTC
CSVDFSGANVLTF
>TRBJ2-1|-|TRBV11-3|TRBD1
TGTGCCAGCAGCCGGGACAGGGGTATTATTGGCGATGAGCAGTTCTTC
CASSRDRGIIGDEQFF
>TRBJ2-5|-|TRBV5-1|TRBD1
TGCGCCAGCAGAAGGACAGGGGGACAAGAGACCCAGTACTTC
CASRRTGGQETQYF
>TRBJ1-3|-|TRBV5-1|-
TGCGCCAGCAGCTTGGCGGGGACAACGGGAAACACCATATATTTT
CASSLAGTTGNTIYF
>TRBJ2-2|-|TRBV11-2|-
TGTGCCAGCAGGACTTCCGGGGCCGGGGAGCTGTTTTTT
CASRTSGAGELFF
>TRBJ1-5|-|TRBV10-3|TRBD1
TGTGCCATCACCGGGACAGTCAATCAGCCCCAGCATTTT
CAITGTVNQPQHF
>TRBJ2-1|once|TRBV24-1|-
TGTGCCACCAGTGATTTGGGGGGGTTCTCCTACAATGAGCAGTTCTTC
CATSDLGGFSYNEQFF
>TRBJ1-1|-|TRBV7-2|TRBD1
TGTGCCAGCAGCCGCCGGCAGGGGGCGACTGAAGCTTTCTTT
CASSRRQGATEAFF
>TRBJ2-1|once|TRBV11-3|TRBD2
TGTGCCAGCAGCTTAGGGGTGGGACTAGGCTCCTACAATGAGCAGTTCTTC
CASSLGVGLGSYNEQFF
>TRBJ1-6|-|TRBV18|TRBD1
TGTGCCAGCTCACCAACAGGGGGGAATTCACCCCTCCACTTT
CASSPTGGNSPLHF
>TRBJ2-1|-|TRBV7-9|TRBD2
TGTGCCAACTTCCCGACTAGCGGGATATACAATGAGCAGTTCTTC
CANFPTSGIYNEQFF
>TRBJ1-3|-|TRBV28|-
TGTGCCAGCAGTCACAGGGCTCCTGAATCTGGAAACACCATATATTTT
CASSHRAPESGNTIYF
>TRBJ2-3|-|TRBV9|TRBD2
TGTGCCAGCAGCGTAGTTAGCGGGAGGGCCGGTGGTACGCAGTATTTT
CASSVVSGRAGGTQYF
>TRBJ2-7|-|TRBV28|-
TGTGCCGCCTCGACCTATTGGGGGACACCTTACGAGCAGTACTTC
CAASTYWGTPYEQYF
>TRBJ1-5|few|TRBV4-1|TRBD1
TGCGCCAGCAGCCAAGATTTCGGACAGGGGCCCCAGCCCCAGCATTTT
CASSQDFGQGPQPQHF
>TRBJ1-1|-|TRBV28|TRBD1
TGTGCCAGCAGTTTACTCGGGACAGGGGAGGCTGAAGCTTTCTTT
CASSLLGTGEAEAFF
>TRBJ1-2|-|TRBV6-5|-
TGTGCCAGCTGCCCCCAGGGGAATTATGGCTACACCTTC
CASCPQGNYGYTF
>TRBJ2-3|-|TRBV10-3|-
TGTGCCAACAAGAATAGCGGCACAGATACGCAGTATTTT
CANKNSGTDTQYF
>TRBJ2-5|-|TRBV28|TRBD2
TGTGCCAGCAGTTTTCACGGACTAGCGGGGGGGCTACGAGTGGAGACCCAGTACTTC
CASSFHGLAGGLRVETQYF
>TRBJ2-3|-|TRBV21-1|-
TGTGCCAGCATCATTCCGGGACTAGCGGGGTTCCGGCAAGATACGCAGTATTTT
CASIIPGLAGFRQDTQYF
>TRBJ2-5|-|TRBV28|TRBD1
TGTGCCAGCAGTTTTCCAGGGGGCTTCCAAGAGACCCAGTACTTC
CASSFPGGFQETQYF
>TRBJ1-1|few|TRBV5-6|TRBD1
TGTGCCAGCAGCTTGAGTGGGACAGGGGGTTGGTACACTGAAGCTTTCTTT
CASSLSGTGGWYTEAFF
>TRBJ2-2|-|TRBV27|-
TGTGCCAGCAGATATCAGGGTCCCAACGGGGAGCTGTTTTTT
CASRYQGPNGELFF
>TRBJ1-1|-|TRBV28|-
TGTGCCAGCAGTCCCCCTGGGGCCAGGGTCGCTGAAGCTTTCTTT
CASSPPGARVAEAFF
>TRBJ1-2|-|TRBV6-2/TRBV6-3|-
TGTGCCAGCAGTTGGGACTATAACTATGGCTACACCTTC
CASSWDYNYGYTF